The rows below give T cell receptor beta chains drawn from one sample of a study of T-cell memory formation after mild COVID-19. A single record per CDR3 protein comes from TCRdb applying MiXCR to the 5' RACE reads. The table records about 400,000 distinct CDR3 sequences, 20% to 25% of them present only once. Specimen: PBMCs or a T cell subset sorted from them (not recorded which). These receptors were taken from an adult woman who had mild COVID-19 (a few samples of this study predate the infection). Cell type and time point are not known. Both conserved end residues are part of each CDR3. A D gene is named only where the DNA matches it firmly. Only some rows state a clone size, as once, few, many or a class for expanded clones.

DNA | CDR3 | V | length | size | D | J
TGTGCCAGCAGCTGGACGGACGGAAGCAATCAGCCCCAGCATTTT | CASSWTDGSNQPQHF | TRBV12-3/TRBV12-4 | 15 | few | NA | TRBJ1-5
TGTGCCAGCAGCTTGGACAGTCAATCGATTGAAGCTTTCTTT | CASSLDSQSIEAFF | TRBV7-2 | 14 | NA | NA | TRBJ1-1
TGTGCCAGTAGTATAGTGGCTGCGACGGGCAATCAGCCCCAGCATTTT | CASSIVAATGNQPQHF | TRBV19 | 16 | NA | NA | TRBJ1-5
TGTGCCAGCAGCCTCGCTTACACGGGGGGGCGGGGCACAGATACGCAGTATTTT | CASSLAYTGGRGTDTQYF | TRBV7-7 | 18 | NA | TRBD2 | TRBJ2-3
TGTGCCAGCAGCTCGCGGACCGTGGCTGAGCAGTTCTTC | CASSSRTVAEQFF | TRBV7-9 | 13 | NA | NA | TRBJ2-1
TGTGCCAGCAGTTACTCGGAGGGCCGCTATGGCTACACCTTC | CASSYSEGRYGYTF | TRBV6-2/TRBV6-3 | 14 | NA | NA | TRBJ1-2
TGTGCCAGCAGTTCCCGGGACGGTACCTACAATGAGCAGTTCTTC | CASSSRDGTYNEQFF | TRBV6-5 | 15 | NA | NA | TRBJ2-1
TGTGCCAGCAGTTTTCTCAGCGGGACTGGTTTGGTTCAGCAGTTCTTC | CASSFLSGTGLVQQFF | TRBV28 | 16 | NA | TRBD2 | TRBJ2-1
TGTGCCAGCCAGAAGGAAGGAAGCTCCTACGAGCAGTACTTC | CASQKEGSSYEQYF | TRBV2 | 14 | once | NA | TRBJ2-7
TGTGCCAGCAGCCAAGATATGCCCCTGACTAAGGAACAAGAGACCCAGTACTTC | CASSQDMPLTKEQETQYF | TRBV3-1 | 18 | NA | NA | TRBJ2-5
TGTGCCAGCAGCTTCCAGGGCCCAACTGAAGCTTTCTTT | CASSFQGPTEAFF | TRBV7-3 | 13 | few | NA | TRBJ1-1
TGCAGCGTTGGTGAATCCACTGAAGCTTTCTTT | CSVGESTEAFF | TRBV29-1 | 11 | NA | NA | TRBJ1-1
TGCGCCAGCAGCCTCGATGGGGAAGGCACCGGGGAGCTGTTTTTT | CASSLDGEGTGELFF | TRBV4-3 | 15 | NA | NA | TRBJ2-2
TGTGCCAGCAGCTTAGGTGGAGGGATGAACACTGAAGCTTTCTTT | CASSLGGGMNTEAFF | TRBV7-2 | 15 | many | NA | TRBJ1-1
TGTGCCACCAGTGATCGGTTGGGGGCCAATGAGCAGTTCTTC | CATSDRLGANEQFF | TRBV24-1 | 14 | NA | NA | TRBJ2-1
TGTGCCAGCAGCCGGGTGAAAGAGACCCAGTACTTC | CASSRVKETQYF | TRBV5-5 | 12 | NA | NA | TRBJ2-5
TGTGCCAGCAGCCAGGTGGGCAGCAATCAGCCCCAGCATTTT | CASSQVGSNQPQHF | TRBV7-9 | 14 | few | NA | TRBJ1-5
TGTGCCAGCAGCCTAGGCGGGAAAGGCTACACCTTC | CASSLGGKGYTF | TRBV3-1 | 12 | NA | NA | TRBJ1-2
TGTGCCAGCAGCGTAGCCGGGGTTAATCAGCCCCAGCATTTT | CASSVAGVNQPQHF | TRBV9 | 14 | NA | NA | TRBJ1-5
TGCAGTGCTAGCGGGCGACTAGCGGGGCGACACGAGCAGTACTTC | CSASGRLAGRHEQYF | TRBV20-1 | 15 | few | TRBD2 | TRBJ2-7
TGTGCCAGCAGTCCTAGCGGGAGTAGAGGGGATACGCAGTATTTT | CASSPSGSRGDTQYF | TRBV7-3 | 15 | few | TRBD2 | TRBJ2-3
TGTGCCAGCAGCCAAGGATACGGACTAGCGGGAGTAAAAGAGACCCAGTACTTC | CASSQGYGLAGVKETQYF | TRBV4-2 | 18 | NA | TRBD2 | TRBJ2-5
TGTGCCAGCAGTCACGGGACAGCCTACGAGCAGTACTTC | CASSHGTAYEQYF | TRBV3-1 | 13 | few | TRBD1 | TRBJ2-7
TGTGCCAGCAGGGCTTCTGCGAGCCCTCATACGCAGTATTTT | CASRASASPHTQYF | TRBV7-9 | 14 | NA | NA | TRBJ2-3
TGTGCCAGCAGCTTAAAGGGACACTCTGGATTTAACTATGGCTACACCTTC | CASSLKGHSGFNYGYTF | TRBV7-2 | 17 | NA | NA | TRBJ1-2
TGTGCCAGCAGCGTAGGACTCGCGGGGGCCCCAGATACGCAGTATTTT | CASSVGLAGAPDTQYF | TRBV9 | 16 | NA | NA | TRBJ2-3
TGTGCCAGCAGCCAAGATGTGGATTTTGCCATATATTTT | CASSQDVDFAIYF | TRBV4-2 | 13 | few | NA | TRBJ1-3
TGCGCCAGCCGGCGGACTAGCGGGATTCTCGATGAGCAGTTCTTC | CASRRTSGILDEQFF | TRBV5-1 | 15 | many | TRBD2 | TRBJ2-1
TGTGCCAGCAGTTTAGCTGGGGGAGGGGGCTACACCTTC | CASSLAGGGGYTF | TRBV12-3/TRBV12-4 | 13 | NA | NA | TRBJ1-2
TGTGCCACCAGCAGAGCCCCTAGCGGGGGTGTAGCAGAGACCCAGTACTTC | CATSRAPSGGVAETQYF | TRBV15 | 17 | NA | TRBD2 | TRBJ2-5
TGTGCCAGCAGCTTAAGTCCGGGACAGGGTTATGAAAAACTGTTTTTT | CASSLSPGQGYEKLFF | TRBV11-2 | 16 | few | TRBD1 | TRBJ1-4
TGTGCCAGCAGCAAGCAGGGGGGACAAGTGAACACTGAAGCTTTCTTT | CASSKQGGQVNTEAFF | TRBV7-9 | 16 | few | TRBD1 | TRBJ1-1
TGCAGCGTTGAAGGGGGGCTTGGCACAGATACGCAGTATTTT | CSVEGGLGTDTQYF | TRBV29-1 | 14 | few | NA | TRBJ2-3
TGTGCCAGCAGCCAAAACCGGGACAGGGGGTCCGGGCAGGCTAGCGGAAGATACGAGCAGTACTTC | CASSQNRDRGSGQASGRYEQYF | TRBV7-2 | 22 | NA | TRBD1 | TRBJ2-7
TGCAGTGCTAGAGATCCCAAGGTCCGTGAAGCTTTCTTT | CSARDPKVREAFF | TRBV20-1 | 13 | NA | NA | TRBJ1-1
TGCGCCAGCAGCTACGACACCGGGGAGCTGTTTTTT | CASSYDTGELFF | TRBV5-1 | 12 | NA | NA | TRBJ2-2
TGTGCCAGCAGCGTAAAAGCGGGGGCCGGGTCTGAGCAGTTCTTC | CASSVKAGAGSEQFF | TRBV7-8 | 15 | NA | TRBD2 | TRBJ2-1
TGCGCCAGCAGCCCCGGCAAGGGCGACACTGAAGCTTTCTTT | CASSPGKGDTEAFF | TRBV5-1 | 14 | many | NA | TRBJ1-1
TGTGCCAGCAGCGACCAAGGGTTGTCCTATAATTCACCCCTCCACTTT | CASSDQGLSYNSPLHF | TRBV9 | 16 | few | NA | TRBJ1-6
TGTGCCAGCACCTCCCGCGGGGACGAGCAGTACTTC | CASTSRGDEQYF | TRBV12-3/TRBV12-4 | 12 | NA | NA | TRBJ2-7
TGTGCCAGCAGTCTCCGACGGGAGCTGTTTTTT | CASSLRRELFF | TRBV12-3/TRBV12-4 | 11 | few | NA | TRBJ2-2
TGCGCCAGCAGCCAGGGCCCGGGCGACGAGCAGTACTTC | CASSQGPGDEQYF | TRBV4-3 | 13 | NA | NA | TRBJ2-7
TGCGCCAGCAGACCCCCGGGACTAGCGGGGTCCTACGAGCAGTACTTC | CASRPPGLAGSYEQYF | TRBV5-1 | 16 | few | TRBD2 | TRBJ2-7
TGTGCCACCAGTACAGAAAATAGCAATCAGCCCCAGCATTTT | CATSTENSNQPQHF | TRBV24-1 | 14 | few | NA | TRBJ1-5
TGTGCCAGCAGCTTCCTGGGCAGGGGGTTAGATGAGCAGTTCTTC | CASSFLGRGLDEQFF | TRBV7-8 | 15 | NA | TRBD1 | TRBJ2-1
TGCGCCAGCAGACAAGTTTTGGAGCGCCGGGGTGGCTACACCTTC | CASRQVLERRGGYTF | TRBV4-1 | 15 | NA | NA | TRBJ1-2
TGTGCCAGCCGCCACAGTCGACTACCCTCGTCTCAAAAGGGGGTTGTTGGCTACACCTTC | CASRHSRLPSSQKGVVGYTF | TRBV27 | 20 | NA | NA | TRBJ1-2
TGTGCCAGCAGCTTACGGGATCCCTGGTCGGGTGAGCAGTTCTTC | CASSLRDPWSGEQFF | TRBV7-8 | 15 | NA | NA | TRBJ2-1
TGTGCCATCAGTGAACACGGCGATTCAGCCTATGGCTACACCTTC | CAISEHGDSAYGYTF | TRBV10-3 | 15 | NA | NA | TRBJ1-2
TGTGCCATCAGTGAGTCTTTGGGAGATGGTGAGCAGTTCTTC | CAISESLGDGEQFF | TRBV10-3 | 14 | NA | NA | TRBJ2-1
TGTGCCAGCAGCCGATTCGGACAGGCGAACACCGGGGAGCTGTTTTTT | CASSRFGQANTGELFF | TRBV7-9 | 16 | few | TRBD1 | TRBJ2-2
TGCAGTGCTAGACTAGGGACCTTCCTCGAAGAGACCCAGTACTTC | CSARLGTFLEETQYF | TRBV20-1 | 15 | many | NA | TRBJ2-5
TGCAGCGTTGAAGACGTGTCGCAGGGAGGCTACACCTTC | CSVEDVSQGGYTF | TRBV29-1 | 13 | few | NA | TRBJ1-2